Below, one TCR beta chain is given with its context. The data were taken from a study of cytomegalovirus exposure and HLA in healthy donors. At the level of the study: An earlier analysis found under 130 million unique TCR beta sequences from about 190 million T cells.

V dropped 2 bases and J dropped 5; count of bases not matched to a gene: 4. The germline gives CDR1 LNHDA, CDR2 SQIVND (reference sequence). The CDR3 loop spans 15 amino acids. The study ran its PCR with 60 Vbeta and 13 Jbeta primers. Measured with immunoSEQ multiplex PCR; TCRdb has only the in-frame clones, and not every one. The repertoire consists of tens of thousands of clones, with around three quarters occurring once and the leading ten covering less than 4.5%. Sequencing was done on a sample of PBMCs. The origin of this receptor is a man aged 35-49 years in good health and CMV-seronegative. The chain links TRBV19 to TRBJ1-4; 8 bases line up with TRBD1. This CDR3 is CASSIQGASNEKLFF. CDR3 DNA: TGTGCCAGTAGTATACAGGGGGCCTCCAATGAAAAACTGTTTTTT.